This T cell receptor beta chain is from a study of low-dose radiotherapy and immunotherapy resistance in tumors. Turning to the study itself: Treatment of Cohort 2 consisted of 1 Gy per fraction every two weeks, amounting to 13 Gy over 26 weeks. Starting cycle 1 day 1, oral aspirin 300 mg was given daily for four cycles.

This clonotype was observed once. Covering alpha and beta chains, TRAV- and TRBV-specific primers were used for the first-strand cDNA. For amplifying TCRs, the PCR ran for about 20 cycles with Phusion, which was used together with a constant-region primer and the adapter on the V primers. Via MiXCR, TCRdb re-called the reads, giving one row per CDR3 protein. The table has about 17,000 distinct CDR3 sequences, about two thirds seen once. Every donor was treated with nivolumab, ipilimumab, aspirin, low-dose cyclophosphamide and also low-dose radiotherapy. Eligible patients bore advanced solid tumors devoid of tumor-infiltrating lymphocytes. This CDR3 region has 14 residues. The V end lost 5 bases, the J end lost 6 bases, and 15 bases lay between the germline ends. CDR1 and CDR2 from the germline V gene are SGHRS and YFSETQ.

V is TRBV5-1 and J is TRBJ2-4, with TRBD1 as a possible D gene (6 bases). The clonotype comes from a human donor with advanced metastatic prostate, ovarian, gallbladder or colorectal cancer (not recorded which). This table probably holds off-target reads from a library built for another chain. The DNA of the CDR3 is TGCGCCAGCAGTCCCGGGGACATCTTAAACATTCAGTACTTC. Translation gives CASSPGDILNIQYF. Looking up the rest from reference TRBV5-1 and TRBJ2-4 gives the full variable domain: KAGVTQTPRYLIKTRGQQVTLSCSPISGHRSVSWYQQTPGQGLQFLFEYFSETQRNKGNFPGRFSGRQFSNSRSEMNVSTLELGDSALYLCASSPGDILNIQYFGAGTRLSVL.